The entry below gives a single T cell receptor (beta chain) sequence along with its context. What it binds is unknown. Given a much more abundant clone one base away, this may be a read error. The sample belongs to a study of glioma-infiltrating T cells. Study-wide results and limits: Tissue and blood shared very few CDR3 sequences. Above-expected tissue-blood divergence occurred in all gliomas, most in low-grade ones.

Germline CDR1 reads SNHLY; CDR2 reads FYNNEI. V lost 3 bases and J lost 5, with 13 bases in between. The CDR3 contains 14 residues. Using RNA template, CDR3s of TCR alpha and beta were amplified with iRepertoire arm-PCR. For one-step reverse transcription and amplification, roughly 100-400 ng of tissue mRNA or PBMC total RNA was used. A single record per CDR3 protein comes from TCRdb applying MiXCR to the multiplex PCR reads. The sample lists around 170,000 distinct CDR3 sequences; 43% were seen once. The V and J genes are TRBV2 and TRBJ2-5; the D is unclear. The receptor was derived from a human donor with low-grade glioma or glioblastoma, undergoing nonglioma brain surgery, or in good health (not recorded which). Sample: glioma tissue, nonneoplastic brain tissue, or PBMCs (not recorded which). This CDR3 reads CASSDPVETETQYF. CDR3 nucleotide sequence: TGTGCCAGCAGTGATCCGGTTGAGACGGAGACCCAGTACTTC.